This T cell receptor (beta chain) was found in a study of tumor-infiltrating lymphocytes in localized non-small cell lung cancer. For the study at large: Several tumor histologies, both smoking statuses, and some post-neoadjuvant chemotherapy samples were included.

Trimming cost V 3 bases and J 2 bases, with 17 bases left between them. The CDR3 covers 16 residues. Study results and limitations: Compared with uninvolved lung, tumors showed higher T cell infiltration by TCRbeta sequencing. Tumor T-cell fraction from TCR sequencing was not associated with recurrence-free survival (p = 0.61).

Profiled with immunoSEQ multiplex PCR; TCRdb holds only in-frame clones, not every one. In the table there are tens of thousands of clones, just under 75% of which are singletons. Points on this clone: Antigen unknown.

This TCR was sampled from a human donor with non-small cell lung cancer. The source material was lung tumor tissue. This chain joins TRBV5-3 and TRBJ2-5; D gene uncertain. TRBV5-3 counts as an open reading frame of uncertain function. The CDR3 region is CARSWAEFALQETQYF. CDR3 nucleotide sequence: TGTGCCAGAAGCTGGGCAGAATTCGCATTACAAGAGACCCAGTACTTC.